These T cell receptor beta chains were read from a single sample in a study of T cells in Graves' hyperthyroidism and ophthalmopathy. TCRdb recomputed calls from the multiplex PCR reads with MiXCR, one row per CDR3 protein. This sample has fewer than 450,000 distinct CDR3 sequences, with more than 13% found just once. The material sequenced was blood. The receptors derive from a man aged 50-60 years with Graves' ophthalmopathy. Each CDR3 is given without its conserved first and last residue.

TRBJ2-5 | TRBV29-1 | SATSVWDEETQY
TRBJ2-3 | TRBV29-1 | SAGGLAADTQY
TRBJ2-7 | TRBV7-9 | ASSPQGPGGYYEQY
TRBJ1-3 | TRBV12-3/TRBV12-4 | ASSFRGAGNTIY
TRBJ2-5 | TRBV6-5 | ASSYSGPGTQETQY
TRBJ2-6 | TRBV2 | ATSKSSGANVLT
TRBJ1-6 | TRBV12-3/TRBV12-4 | ASSETVYRSPLH
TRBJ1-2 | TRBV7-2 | ASSLGRTSHGYT
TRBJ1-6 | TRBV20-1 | SARDLDRGSPLH
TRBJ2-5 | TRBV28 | ASSSGLAETQY
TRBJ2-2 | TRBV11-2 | ASRGTGSRELF
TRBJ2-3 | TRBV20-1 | SAQAGLQY
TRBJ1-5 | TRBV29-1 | SVSIDQSNQPQH
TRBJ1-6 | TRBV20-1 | SASEAGAASSLH
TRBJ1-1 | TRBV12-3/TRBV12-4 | ASSTGTIGTEAF
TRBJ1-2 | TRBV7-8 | ASSTTQGWYGYT
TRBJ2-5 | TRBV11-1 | ASSTGEVETQY
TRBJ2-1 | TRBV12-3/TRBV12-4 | ASSSGTYPHEQF